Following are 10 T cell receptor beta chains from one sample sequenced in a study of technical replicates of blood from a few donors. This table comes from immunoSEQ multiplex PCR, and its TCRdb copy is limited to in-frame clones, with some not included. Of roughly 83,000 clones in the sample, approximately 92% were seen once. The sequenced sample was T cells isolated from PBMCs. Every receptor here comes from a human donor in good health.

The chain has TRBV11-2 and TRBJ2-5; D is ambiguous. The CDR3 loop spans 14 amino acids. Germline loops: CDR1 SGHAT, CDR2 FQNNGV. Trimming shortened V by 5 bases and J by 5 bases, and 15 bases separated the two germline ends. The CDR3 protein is CASSPQPQRETQYF. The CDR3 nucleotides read TGTGCCAGCAGCCCCCAGCCGCAGCGCGAGACCCAGTACTTC.

The CDR3 is CASSQQGLRGEQYF. CDR3 in DNA: TGTGCCAGCTCACAACAGGGGCTTCGGGGTGAGCAGTACTTC. The rearrangement uses TRBV18 and TRBJ2-7; 7 bases align to TRBD1. Looked up from germline, CDR1 is KGHSH and CDR2 is LQKENI. V gave up 4 bases and J gave up 7 bases; unmatched junction bases: 10. The CDR3 length is 14 residues.

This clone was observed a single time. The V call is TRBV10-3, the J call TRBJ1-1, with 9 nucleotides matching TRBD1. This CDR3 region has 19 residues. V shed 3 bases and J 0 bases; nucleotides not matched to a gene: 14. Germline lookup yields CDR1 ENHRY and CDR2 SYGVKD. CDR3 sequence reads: CAISDVPGQGPVMNTEAFF. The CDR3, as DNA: TGTGCCATCAGTGATGTCCCGGGACAGGGACCCGTTATGAACACTGAAGCTTTCTTT.

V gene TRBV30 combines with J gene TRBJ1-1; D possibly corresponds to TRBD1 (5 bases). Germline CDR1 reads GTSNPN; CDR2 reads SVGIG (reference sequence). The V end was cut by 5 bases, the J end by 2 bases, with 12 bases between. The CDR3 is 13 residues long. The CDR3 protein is CAWGPDTNTEAFF. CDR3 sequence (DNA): TGTGCCTGGGGACCGGACACCAACACTGAAGCTTTCTTT.

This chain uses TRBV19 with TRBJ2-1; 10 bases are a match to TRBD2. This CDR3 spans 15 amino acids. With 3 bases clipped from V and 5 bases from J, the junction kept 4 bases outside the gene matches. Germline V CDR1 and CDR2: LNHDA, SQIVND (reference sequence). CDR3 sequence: CASSISGGAHNEQFF. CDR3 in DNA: TGTGCCAGTAGTATCAGCGGGGGGGCCCACAATGAGCAGTTCTTC.

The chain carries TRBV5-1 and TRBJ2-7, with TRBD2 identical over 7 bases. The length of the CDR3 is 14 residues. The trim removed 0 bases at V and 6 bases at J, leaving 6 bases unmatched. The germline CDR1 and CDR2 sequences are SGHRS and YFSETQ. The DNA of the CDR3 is TGCGCCAGCAGCTTGGCTATATCGGGAGGCGAGCAGTACTTC. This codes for CASSLAISGGEQYF.

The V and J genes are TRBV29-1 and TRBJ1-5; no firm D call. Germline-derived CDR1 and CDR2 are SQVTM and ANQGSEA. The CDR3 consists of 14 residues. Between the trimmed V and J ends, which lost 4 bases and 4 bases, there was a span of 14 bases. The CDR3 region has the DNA TGCAGCGTTGCCGACGGAGCGTGGAATCAGCCCCAGCATTTT. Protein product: CSVADGAWNQPQHF. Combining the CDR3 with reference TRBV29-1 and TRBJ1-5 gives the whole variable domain SAVISQKPSRDICQRGTSLTIQCQVDSQVTMMFWYRQQPGQSLTLIATANQGSEATYESGFVIDKFPISRPNLTFSTLTVSNMSPEDSSIYLCSVADGAWNQPQHFGDGTRLSIL.

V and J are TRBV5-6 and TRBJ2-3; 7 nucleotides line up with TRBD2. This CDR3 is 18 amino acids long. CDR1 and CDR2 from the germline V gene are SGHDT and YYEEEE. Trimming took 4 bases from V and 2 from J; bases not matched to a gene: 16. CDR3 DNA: TGTGCCAGCAGCGCGTCTAGCGGTGACCTTGATTTCACAGATACGCAGTATTTT. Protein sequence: CASSASSGDLDFTDTQYF.

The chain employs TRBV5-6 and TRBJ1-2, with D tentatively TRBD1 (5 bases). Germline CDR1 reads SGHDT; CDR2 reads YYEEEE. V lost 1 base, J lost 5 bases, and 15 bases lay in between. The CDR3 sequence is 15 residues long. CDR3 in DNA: TGTGCCAGCAGCTTGCCCGAGGACCAGGGTTATGGCTACACCTTC. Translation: CASSLPEDQGYGYTF.

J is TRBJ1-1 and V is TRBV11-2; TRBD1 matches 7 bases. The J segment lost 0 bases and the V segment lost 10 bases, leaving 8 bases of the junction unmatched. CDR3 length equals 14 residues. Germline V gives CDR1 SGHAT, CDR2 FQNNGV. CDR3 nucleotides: TGTGCCACCGACCGCGGACAGGTGAACACTGAAGCTTTCTTT. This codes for CATDRGQVNTEAFF.